The 25 T cell receptor beta chains listed next were all sequenced from one sample in a study of blood T cell repertoires in COVID-19. Assay: immunoSEQ multiplex PCR; the TCRdb copy retains only in-frame clones and omits some. Here the sample spans about 300,000 clones, roughly 87% being singletons. Sequenced input: PBMCs or T cells enriched from blood (not recorded which). These receptors were taken from a woman aged 25 to 39 who had recovered from COVID-19.

The gene calls are TRBV7-3 and TRBJ2-1; 7 bases fit TRBD2. Germline V gene sequence: CDR1 SGHTA, CDR2 FQGTGA. The V segment lost 5 bases and the J segment 8 bases; nucleotides outside the gene matches: 9. The CDR3 is 14 residues long. The CDR3 coding sequence is TGTGCCAGCAGCCTGACGGGGGGTGGCGATGAGCAGTTCTTC. Protein sequence: CASSLTGGGDEQFF.

The chain joins TRBV5-1 to TRBJ2-2, with TRBD1 as a possible D gene (6 bases). In germline, CDR1 is SGHRS, CDR2 YFSETQ. The CDR3 spans 16 residues. V was shortened by 0 bases and J by 0 bases, with 9 bases between the two germline ends. As DNA, the CDR3 is TGCGCCAGCAGCTTGGGACAGGCCGCGAACACCGGGGAGCTGTTTTTT. Its protein is CASSLGQAANTGELFF.

The chain recombines TRBV2 with TRBJ1-3; 9 positions agree with TRBD1. The V and J ends lost 6 bases and 3 bases, in that order; junction bases with no gene match: 6. In germline, CDR1 is SNHLY, CDR2 FYNNEI. This CDR3 is built from 15 residues. The CDR3 is CASRRRTGDGNTIYF. Here the CDR3 DNA reads TGTGCCAGCAGGCGAAGGACAGGGGATGGAAACACCATATATTTT. Variable domain in full (rest from reference TRBV2 and TRBJ1-3): EPEVTQTPSHQVTQMGQEVILRCVPISNHLYFYWYRQILGQKVEFLVSFYNNEISEKSEIFDDQFSVERPDGSNFTLKIRSTKLEDSAMYFCASRRRTGDGNTIYFGEGSWLTVV.

This chain uses TRBV7-3 with TRBJ2-3; TRBD2 aligns across 11 bases. V dropped 3 bases and J dropped 0; count of bases not matched to a gene: 5. CDR1 is SGHTA and CDR2 is FQGTGA in the germline V gene. The CDR3 totals 17 residues. CDR3 amino acids: CASSLLAGGTSTDTQYF. The CDR3 DNA reads TGTGCCAGCAGCTTGCTAGCGGGGGGTACTAGCACAGATACGCAGTATTTT.

The chain is built from TRBV5-1 and TRBJ2-1; TRBD1 might be the D (5 bases). V lost 2 bases to trimming and J lost 7 bases, with 16 bases between them. Germline V gene data show CDR1 as SGHRS and CDR2 as YFSETQ. This CDR3 contains 15 residues. The DNA of the CDR3 is TGCGCCAGCAGCTTACGTCAGGGTACATTAAATGAGCAGTTCTTC. Encoded protein: CASSLRQGTLNEQFF. The full variable domain, in which reference TRBV5-1 and TRBJ2-1 provide the parts outside the CDR3, is KAGVTQTPRYLIKTRGQQVTLSCSPISGHRSVSWYQQTPGQGLQFLFEYFSETQRNKGNFPGRFSGRQFSNSRSEMNVSTLELGDSALYLCASSLRQGTLNEQFFGPGTRLTVL.

The J gene is TRBJ2-3, the V gene TRBV19; 12 bases line up with TRBD2. V trimming: 8 bases; J trimming: 5 bases; junction bases outside the gene matches: 8. CDR3 length: 15 residues. CDR1 is LNHDA and CDR2 is SQIVND in the germline V gene (reference sequence). As DNA, the CDR3 is TGTGCCAGTGGAACGACTAGCGGGGGACAAGATACGCAGTATTTT. It codes for CASGTTSGGQDTQYF.

V is TRBV9 and J is TRBJ2-7; possible D gene TRBD1, 6 bases. Germline values: CDR1 SGDLS, CDR2 YYNGEE. This CDR3 is 14 amino acids long. V was pared by 0 bases and J by 1 base, with 8 bases between. CDR3 residues: CASSVGTASYEQYF. In DNA, the CDR3 is TGTGCCAGCAGCGTAGGGACAGCTTCCTACGAGCAGTACTTC.

A word on this clone: The sample has other DNA sequences that encode this CDR3 too. This rearrangement joins TRBV5-1 to TRBJ1-1, with a weak D call TRBD1 (6 bases). Trimming stripped 1 base from V and 1 base from J, with 11 bases between. CDR3 length equals 15 residues. CDR1 is SGHRS, CDR2 YFSETQ, per germline. The DNA for the CDR3 is TGCGCCAGCAGCTTGTTAGGACAGCAGAACACTGAAGCTTTCTTT. Protein sequence: CASSLLGQQNTEAFF.

V gene TRBV11-2 combines with J gene TRBJ1-1; TRBD1 matches 7 bases. Germline V gives CDR1 SGHAT, CDR2 FQNNGV. V was clipped by 3 bases and J by 4 bases; unmatched bases: 8. The CDR3 covers 15 residues. The CDR3 reads CASSFGVAGGTEAFF. The DNA of the CDR3 is TGTGCCAGCAGCTTTGGGGTTGCAGGGGGCACTGAAGCTTTCTTT. Full variable domain (missing parts from reference TRBV11-2 and TRBJ1-1): EAGVAQSPRYKIIEKRQSVAFWCNPISGHATLYWYQQILGQGPKLLIQFQNNGVVDDSQLPKDRFSAERLKGVDSTLKIQPAKLEDSAVYLCASSFGVAGGTEAFFGQGTRLTVV.

This chain uses TRBV9 with TRBJ1-3, with unresolved D. CDR1 SGDLS and CDR2 YYNGEE come from the germline V gene. The CDR3 covers 15 residues. V dropped 0 bases and J dropped 0 bases, with 7 bases sitting between them. The CDR3 protein is CASSVATDSGNTIYF. The CDR3 nucleotides are TGTGCCAGCAGCGTAGCTACAGACTCTGGAAACACCATATATTTT.

The chain is built from TRBV9 and TRBJ2-3; a weak D match, TRBD2 (7 bases). The CDR3 totals 16 residues. Germline loops: CDR1 SGDLS, CDR2 YYNGEE. V gave up 0 bases and J gave up 2 bases, with 13 bases separating them. CDR3 loop: CASSVEGGGFTDTQYF. CDR3 nucleotide sequence: TGTGCCAGCAGCGTAGAAGGCGGGGGCTTCACAGATACGCAGTATTTT.

This clone was seen once. V is TRBV6-1 and J is TRBJ1-6, with D possibly TRBD1 on 5 matching bases. The CDR3 sequence is 16 residues long. V lost 3 bases to trimming and J lost 5 bases, with 14 bases between them. Germline assignment: CDR1 MNHNS and CDR2 SASEGT. The CDR3 bases are TGTGCCAGCAGTGAGCCGGCAGGGCGTCATAATTCACCCCTCCACTTT. Encoded protein: CASSEPAGRHNSPLHF.

This chain uses TRBV9 with TRBJ1-2; D uncertain. Trimming removed 4 bases from V and 6 bases from J, with 7 bases in between. Looked up from germline, CDR1 is SGDLS and CDR2 is YYNGEE. This CDR3 is 11 amino acids long. CDR3 loop: CASSTLDGYTF. The CDR3 DNA reads TGTGCCAGCAGCACCCTAGATGGCTACACCTTC. Drawing the rest from reference TRBV9 and TRBJ1-2, the complete variable domain is DSGVTQTPKHLITATGQRVTLRCSPRSGDLSVYWYQQSLDQGLQFLIQYYNGEERAKGNILERFSAQQFPDLHSELNLSSLELGDSALYFCASSTLDGYTFGSGTRLTVV.

The V and J genes are TRBV19 and TRBJ1-2; no definite D call. V lost 7 bases and J lost 5, with 17 bases in between. In germline, CDR1 is LNHDA, CDR2 SQIVND (reference sequence). The CDR3 contains 14 residues. For the CDR3, the DNA is TGTGCCAGTACCCCTGGCGGATCCGTGTATGGCTACACCTTC. This encodes CASTPGGSVYGYTF. The full variable domain, its missing parts supplied by reference TRBV19 and TRBJ1-2, is DGGITQSPKYLFRKEGQNVTLSCEQNLNHDAMYWYRQDPGQGLRLIYYSQIVNDFQKGDIAEGYSVSREKKESFPLTVTSAQKNPTAFYLCASTPGGSVYGYTFGSGTRLTVV.

The chain recombines TRBV23-1 with TRBJ1-2; the match to TRBD1 covers 10 bases. TRBV23-1 carries the ORF label, with uncertain function. Trimming cost V 4 bases and J 0 bases; bases outside gene matches: 2. This CDR3 comprises 15 residues. CDR3 bases: TGCGCCAGCAGTCGGGACAGGGGAGCTAACTATGGCTACACCTTC. Protein: CASSRDRGANYGYTF.

The chain carries TRBV2 and TRBJ1-1; 8 bases are shared with TRBD1. V was clipped by 6 bases and J by 4 bases; unmatched bases: 4. The CDR3 is 13 amino acids. Germline-derived CDR1 and CDR2 are SNHLY and FYNNEI. CDR3 sequence: CASRRQGTTEAFF. The CDR3, as DNA: TGTGCCAGCAGAAGACAGGGGACCACTGAAGCTTTCTTT.

The chain is built from TRBV10-3 and TRBJ1-3; D is possibly TRBD1 (5 bases). The V gene lost 7 bases and the J gene lost 6 bases, with 10 bases spanning the gap. The CDR3 runs 12 residues. CDR1 is ENHRY and CDR2 is SYGVKD in the germline V gene. CDR3 nucleotides: TGTGCCATCATGACAGAAGCAAACACCATATATTTT. This encodes CAIMTEANTIYF.

V and J are TRBV11-2 and TRBJ1-1; TRBD1 matches 9 bases. This CDR3 has 13 amino acids. With V trimmed by 3 bases and J by 6 bases, 2 bases remained unmatched. The germline V gene has CDR1 SGHAT and CDR2 FQNNGV. As DNA, the CDR3 is TGTGCCAGCAGCTTCACAGGGGGCCCTGAAGCTTTCTTT. Translation gives CASSFTGGPEAFF.

The rearrangement joins TRBV5-6 to TRBJ2-7; no reliable D call. Deletions cut 2 bases from V and 1 base from J, with 10 bases between. This CDR3 spans 14 amino acids. From germline, CDR1 is SGHDT and CDR2 YYEEEE. CDR3 coding DNA: TGTGCCAGCAGCTTTCGCGTTTGGTCCTACGAGCAGTACTTC. Residues: CASSFRVWSYEQYF.

The chain employs TRBV28 and TRBJ2-5; TRBD1 aligns across 11 bases. V was pared by 6 bases and J by 5 bases, with 17 bases of the junction left unmatched. The CDR3 sequence is 18 residues long. Germline assignment: CDR1 MDHEN and CDR2 SYDVKM. For the CDR3, the DNA is TGTGCCAGCAGGGAGATACGGGACAGGGGGATCGGGGAGGAGACCCAGTACTTC. Translated, it gives CASREIRDRGIGEETQYF. Looking up the rest from reference TRBV28 and TRBJ2-5 gives the full variable domain: DVKVTQSSRYLVKRTGEKVFLECVQDMDHENMFWYRQDPGLGLRLIYFSYDVKMKEKGDIPEGYSVSREKKERFSLILESASTNQTSMYLCASREIRDRGIGEETQYFGPGTRLLVL.

The chain recombines TRBV5-4 with TRBJ2-5; TRBD1 might be the D (6 bases). The CDR3 spans 14 residues. In germline, CDR1 is SGHNT, CDR2 YYREEE (reference sequence). The germline V and J ends were trimmed by 0 bases and 4 bases, with 10 bases remaining between them. This CDR3 reads CASSLVGRGETQYF. CDR3 coding DNA: TGTGCCAGCAGCTTGGTGGGCAGGGGAGAGACCCAGTACTTC.

Notes on this clone: The sample holds other DNA sequences that translate to the same CDR3. This chain uses TRBV6-2 or TRBV6-3 with TRBJ1-1; possibly TRBD1 for D (5 bases). V lost 2 bases to trimming and J lost 0 bases, with 7 bases between them. Germline V gene data show CDR1 as MNHEY and CDR2 as SVGEGT. CDR3 size: 14 residues. The CDR3 spells CASSYGHLNTEAFF. The CDR3 DNA reads as TGTGCCAGCAGTTACGGACACCTGAACACTGAAGCTTTCTTT.

In this sample, this clone turned up once. V usage is TRBV10-3 and J usage is TRBJ1-1, with D perhaps matching TRBD1 (5 bases). V was clipped by 8 bases and J by 0 bases, with 10 bases between them. Germline V gene data show CDR1 as ENHRY and CDR2 as SYGVKD. This CDR3 is built from 13 residues. CDR3: CAIVDRVNTEAFF. The CDR3 DNA reads as TGTGCCATCGTCGACAGAGTGAACACTGAAGCTTTCTTT.

The rearrangement joins TRBV2 to TRBJ1-2, with 7 bases aligning to TRBD1. Per germline, CDR1 SNHLY and CDR2 FYNNEI. J was trimmed by 4 bases and V by 6 bases; bases with no gene match: 14. The CDR3 is made up of 16 amino acids. The CDR3 sequence is CASSDRSTGLIYGYTF. Here the CDR3 DNA reads TGTGCCAGCAGCGACCGCTCGACAGGGTTAATCTATGGCTACACCTTC.

The J gene is TRBJ2-3, the V gene TRBV29-1; D perhaps matches TRBD2 (6 bases). V was cut by 3 bases and J by 2 bases, with 12 bases left in between. Germline values: CDR1 SQVTM, CDR2 ANQGSEA. This CDR3 has 14 amino acids. This CDR3 is CSVEPPGDTDTQYF. DNA for the CDR3: TGCAGCGTTGAGCCCCCGGGGGACACAGATACGCAGTATTTT.